This T cell receptor beta chain came from a study of siplizumab effects on memory and regulatory T cells. Notes on the study in general: The study found that siplizumab significantly reduced alloreactive sequences traceable to unstimulated CD4+ memory cells. It seemed that naive T cells were more diverse than memory cells and were major contributors to the alloresponse.

CDR3 size: 11 residues. V was clipped by 6 bases and J by 8 bases, with 10 bases between them. Germline V gives CDR1 MNHNY, CDR2 SVGAGI (reference sequence). Per individual sample, 80,000 to 100,000 TCR templates were assayed. Clones were read by immunoSEQ multiplex PCR, and TCRdb kept only the in-frame ones, dropping some. The table shows 80,000 to 130,000 clones, with more than 90% occurring only once. As regards this clone: The antigen is unknown.

This clonotype was sampled from a human donor in good health. Some clones in this sample may be carry-over from other donors' samples. Specimen: CD4+ T cells sorted from blood. This chain uses TRBV6-6 with TRBJ1-1; unclear D gene. CDR3 in amino acids: CASRMATEAFF. DNA of the CDR3: TGTGCCAGCAGAATGGCGACAGAAGCTTTCTTT.